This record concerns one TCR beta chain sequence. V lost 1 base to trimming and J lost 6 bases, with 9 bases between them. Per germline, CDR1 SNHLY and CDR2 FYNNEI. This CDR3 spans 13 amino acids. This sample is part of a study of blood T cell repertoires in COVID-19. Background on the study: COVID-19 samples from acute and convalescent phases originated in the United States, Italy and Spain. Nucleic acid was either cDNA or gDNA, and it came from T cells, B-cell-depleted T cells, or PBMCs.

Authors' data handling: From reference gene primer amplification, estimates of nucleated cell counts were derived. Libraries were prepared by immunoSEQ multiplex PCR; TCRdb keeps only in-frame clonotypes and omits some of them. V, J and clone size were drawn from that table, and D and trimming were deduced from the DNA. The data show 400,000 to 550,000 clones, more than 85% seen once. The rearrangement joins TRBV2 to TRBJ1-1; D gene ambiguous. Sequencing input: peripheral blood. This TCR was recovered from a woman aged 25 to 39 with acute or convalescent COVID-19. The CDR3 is CASSEDPVAEAFF. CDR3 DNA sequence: TGTGCCAGCAGTGAAGACCCGGTAGCTGAAGCTTTCTTT.